The entry below gives a single T cell receptor (beta chain) sequence along with its context. Its specificity is unknown. Germline assignment: CDR1 SNHLY and CDR2 FYNNEI. The CDR3 length is 12 residues. V lost 6 bases to trimming and J lost 4 bases, with 7 bases between them. This record belongs to a study of cytomegalovirus exposure and HLA in healthy donors. Amplification used 60 Vbeta primers and 13 Jbeta primers. In the authors' workflow: There were tens of millions of unique TCR beta chains by a later count, and approximately 11 million of them were shared. This table comes from immunoSEQ multiplex PCR, and its TCRdb copy is limited to in-frame clones, with some not included. The DNA was the basis for D and trimming; V, J and clone size are from that table. The table lists around 100,000 clones, 67% of them singletons, with around 1.9% in the top ten. Study-wide points: Reported results showed that the classifier diagnosed cytomegalovirus status with high specificity and sensitivity. CMV antigen specificity of a few CMV-associated chains was confirmed in vitro.

The sample comprised PBMCs. This clonotype was obtained from a man aged 25 to 40 in good health and CMV-seronegative. The genes are TRBV2 and TRBJ1-5, with D uncertain. The CDR3 reads CASRAENQPQHF. DNA of the CDR3: TGTGCCAGCAGGGCCGAAAATCAGCCCCAGCATTTT.